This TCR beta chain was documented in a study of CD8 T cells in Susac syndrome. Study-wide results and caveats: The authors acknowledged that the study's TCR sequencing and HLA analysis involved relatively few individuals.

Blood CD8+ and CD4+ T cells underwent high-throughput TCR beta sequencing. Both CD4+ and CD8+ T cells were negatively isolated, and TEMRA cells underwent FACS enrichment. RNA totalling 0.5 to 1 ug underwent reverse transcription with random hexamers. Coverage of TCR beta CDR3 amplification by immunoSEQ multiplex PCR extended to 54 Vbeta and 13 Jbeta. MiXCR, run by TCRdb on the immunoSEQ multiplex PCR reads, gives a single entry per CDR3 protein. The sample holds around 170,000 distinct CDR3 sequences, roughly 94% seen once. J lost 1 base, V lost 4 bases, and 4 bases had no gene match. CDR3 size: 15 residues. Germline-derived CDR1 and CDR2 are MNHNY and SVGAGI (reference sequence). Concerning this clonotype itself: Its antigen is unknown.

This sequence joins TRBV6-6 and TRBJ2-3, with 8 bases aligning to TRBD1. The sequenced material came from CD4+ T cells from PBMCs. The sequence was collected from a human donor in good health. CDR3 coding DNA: TGTGCCAGCAGTTTCGACAGGGGCCGCACAGATACGCAGTATTTT. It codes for CASSFDRGRTDTQYF.